A single sample is the source of the 18 T cell receptor beta chains below, sequenced in a study of shared clonotypes between healthy human individuals. Produced via immunoSEQ multiplex PCR; TCRdb's table is partial and in-frame only. The sample has about 2.4 million clones; roughly 92% are singletons. Sequencing was done on a sample of naive CD4+ T cells sorted from blood. As to subset: CD45RA+ positively selected. The origin of the receptors is a man between 18 and 35 years old in good health.

This chain links TRBV5-4 with TRBJ2-3; D call uncertain. The CDR3 totals 12 residues. Germline assignment: CDR1 SGHNT and CDR2 YYREEE (reference sequence). V was clipped by 4 bases and J by 8 bases, with 11 bases between them. DNA of the CDR3: TGTGCCAGCAGCCTGGGTAAGGGTACGCAGTATTTT. Translated: CASSLGKGTQYF.

This CDR3 reads CASSLRAANTGELFF. In DNA, the CDR3 is TGTGCCAGCAGCTTACGCGCCGCGAACACCGGGGAGCTGTTTTTT. V and J are TRBV7-8 and TRBJ2-2; D remains unclear. The CDR3 length is 15 residues. Trimming took off 2 bases at V and 0 bases at J, with 7 bases between the two ends. Germline V gene data show CDR1 as SGHVS and CDR2 as FQNEAQ.

CDR3 sequence (DNA): TGTGCCAGCAGAAAAGGGGGCACCACTTTTTACTACACCTTC. Protein product: CASRKGGTTFYYTF. This rearrangement joins TRBV28 to TRBJ1-2; TRBD1 agrees at 7 bases. Germline CDR1 MDHEN, CDR2 SYDVKM. The trim removed 6 bases at V and 10 bases at J, leaving 14 bases unmatched. This CDR3 spans 14 amino acids.

With respect to this clone: The same CDR3 is also encoded by other DNA sequences in this sample. This chain uses TRBV7-9 with TRBJ1-5; 9 nucleotides agree with TRBD1. V shed 5 bases, J shed 0 bases, and the junction held 8 bases outside the gene matches. Per the germline V gene, CDR1 is SEHNR and CDR2 is FQNEAQ (reference sequence). The CDR3 has 17 amino acids. The CDR3 loop reads CASSPGTGSYSNQPQHF. The CDR3 region has the DNA TGTGCCAGCAGCCCAGGGACAGGGTCTTATAGCAATCAGCCCCAGCATTTT. The full variable domain, its missing parts supplied by reference TRBV7-9 and TRBJ1-5, is DTGVSQNPRHKITKRGQNVTFRCDPISEHNRLYWYRQTLGQGPEFLTYFQNEAQLEKSRLLSDRFSAERPKGSFSTLEIQRTEQGDSAMYLCASSPGTGSYSNQPQHFGDGTRLSIL.

The chain carries TRBV7-3 and TRBJ1-2; TRBD1 is a possible D gene (6 bases). The germline V gene has CDR1 SGHTA and CDR2 FQGTGA. This CDR3 has 15 amino acids. Between the trimmed V and J ends, which lost 2 bases and 2 bases, there was a span of 12 bases. CDR3 DNA sequence: TGTGCCAGCAGCTTATTCGGGGGGCCGAACTATGGCTACACCTTC. Its protein product is CASSLFGGPNYGYTF.

This chain uses TRBV19 with TRBJ1-6; D possibly corresponds to TRBD1 (5 bases). Germline CDR1 and CDR2: LNHDA and SQIVND (reference sequence). With 8 bases removed from V and 9 bases from J, the gap between germline ends came to 20 bases. This CDR3 has 15 residues. CDR3 region: CASSQPGDGGSPLHF. CDR3 nucleotides: TGTGCCAGTTCCCAGCCAGGAGATGGGGGTTCACCCCTCCACTTT. The variable domain in full, completed from reference TRBV19 and TRBJ1-6, reads DGGITQSPKYLFRKEGQNVTLSCEQNLNHDAMYWYRQDPGQGLRLIYYSQIVNDFQKGDIAEGYSVSREKKESFPLTVTSAQKNPTAFYLCASSQPGDGGSPLHFGNGTRLTVT.

The CDR3 region is CATRQGAGYGYTF. The DNA of the CDR3 is TGCGCCACCCGACAGGGGGCAGGGTATGGCTACACCTTC. This chain connects TRBV5-1 to TRBJ1-2, with 10 bases that match TRBD1. This CDR3 spans 13 amino acids. Unmatched junction bases numbered 7, after V lost 9 bases and J lost 5 bases. Per germline, CDR1 SGHRS and CDR2 YFSETQ.

The chain couples TRBV9 to TRBJ2-3; TRBD1 matches 9 bases. CDR3 length: 16 amino acids. Germline CDR1 is SGDLS and CDR2 is YYNGEE. Unmatched junction bases numbered 7, after V lost 4 bases and J lost 1 base. CDR3 DNA sequence: TGTGCCAGCAGCTTCCGACAGGGGGATGGCACAGATACGCAGTATTTT. It translates to CASSFRQGDGTDTQYF.

The chain employs TRBV18 and TRBJ1-2; D remains unclear. Germline CDR1 and CDR2: KGHSH and LQKENI. The CDR3 covers 13 residues. With 5 bases removed from V and 4 bases from J, the gap between germline ends came to 11 bases. CDR3 coding DNA: TGTGCCAGCTCAGAAGACACATTCTATGGCTACACCTTC. Its protein product is CASSEDTFYGYTF.

The chain couples TRBV10-3 to TRBJ1-1, with 9 bases matching TRBD1. CDR3 length: 15 amino acids. Per germline, CDR1 ENHRY and CDR2 SYGVKD. V trimming: 5 bases; J trimming: 4 bases; junction bases outside the gene matches: 8. The CDR3 spells CAISTTQGAGTEAFF. CDR3 DNA: TGTGCCATCAGTACGACACAGGGGGCGGGCACTGAAGCTTTCTTT.

The rearrangement uses TRBV6-5 and TRBJ2-7; the match to TRBD1 covers 10 bases. The CDR3 totals 13 residues. V was clipped by 10 bases and J by 5 bases; unmatched bases: 8. Germline V CDR1 and CDR2: MNHEY, SVGAGI. The CDR3 DNA is TGTGCCACCGTCCGGACAGGGGGGCACGAGCAGTACTTC. It is translated as CATVRTGGHEQYF.

Written as DNA, the CDR3 is TGTGCCAGCAGTTCCGAGGGGGAGGGCCATCATGAGCAGTTCTTC. Translating gives CASSSEGEGHHEQFF. The V call is TRBV6-5, the J call TRBJ2-1; a possible D gene is TRBD2 (7 bases). This CDR3 has 15 amino acids. V shed 4 bases and J shed 8 bases, with 18 bases lying between them. CDR1 is MNHEY and CDR2 is SVGAGI in the germline V gene.

The rearrangement joins TRBV10-3 to TRBJ1-4; 7 nucleotides match TRBD1. CDR1 and CDR2 (germline): ENHRY, SYGVKD. V gave up 0 bases and J gave up 10 bases; unmatched junction bases: 2. CDR3 length: 13 residues. CDR3 sequence (DNA): TGTGCCATCAGTGAGTCAGGGGGCGGAAAACTGTTTTTT. Translating it yields CAISESGGGKLFF.

The chain recombines TRBV7-3 with TRBJ2-6; D gene ambiguous. V was pared by 5 bases and J by 0 bases, with 11 bases between. The CDR3 covers 16 residues. Germline assignment: CDR1 SGHTA and CDR2 FQGTGA. The CDR3 DNA sequence: TGTGCCAGCAGCCCCAGACGGAGCTCTGGGGCCAACGTCCTGACTTTC. Amino acid sequence: CASSPRRSSGANVLTF.

The rearrangement uses TRBV5-1 and TRBJ2-1; TRBD2 might be the D (7 bases). Trimming left V 4 bases short and J 7 bases short, with 21 bases between. Germline V gene lookup returns CDR1 SGHRS and CDR2 YFSETQ. The CDR3 covers 16 residues. The CDR3 sequence: CASSTLGGGAGNEQFF. Written as DNA, the CDR3 is TGCGCCAGCAGCACCCTAGGAGGGGGGGCCGGAAATGAGCAGTTCTTC.

This clone was found once. Distinct nucleotide sequences in the sample also encode this CDR3. For the CDR3, the DNA is TGTGCCAGCAGCTTAGCAGGGACAGTGAACACTGAAGCTTTCTTT. The encoded protein is CASSLAGTVNTEAFF. The V call is TRBV7-2, the J call TRBJ1-1; 7 nucleotides match TRBD1. J was trimmed by 0 bases and V by 0 bases; bases with no gene match: 1. Germline lookup yields CDR1 SGHTA and CDR2 FQGNSA. The CDR3 length is 15 residues.

Here the CDR3 reads CASSPLLGPGGGYTF. CDR3 nucleotide sequence: TGTGCCAGCAGCCCACTTCTGGGCCCGGGGGGTGGCTACACCTTC. This chain links TRBV7-2 with TRBJ1-2, with TRBD1 as a possible D gene (5 bases). CDR3 size: 15 residues. CDR1 SGHTA and CDR2 FQGNSA come from the germline V gene. V was trimmed by 5 bases and J by 7 bases, leaving 20 bases between them.

In the case of this clone: Other nucleotide sequences from this sample produce the same CDR3. The chain combines TRBV28 with TRBJ2-2; no firm D call. Germline V gene data show CDR1 as MDHEN and CDR2 as SYDVKM. The CDR3 has 13 residues. V lost 4 bases and J lost 2, with 5 bases in between. The CDR3 spells CASSSANTGELFF. In DNA, the CDR3 is TGTGCCAGCAGTTCCGCCAACACCGGGGAGCTGTTTTTT.